This T cell receptor (beta chain) was sequenced for a study of T cell repertoires in cytomegalovirus infection. At the level of the study: Indicated by public TCR beta signatures were CMV infection and matching HLA type. General study results and limits: Cumulative frequency of public TCR beta families picked out carriers of CMV plus the relevant HLA.

The CDR3 has 15 residues. Trimming removed 6 bases from V and 2 bases from J; junction bases left unmatched: 10. In germline, CDR1 is SGHNT, CDR2 YYREEE (reference sequence). Worth noting for this clonotype: Antigen specificity is unknown.

One entry per CDR3 protein, called by TCRdb with MiXCR from the reads. The repertoire holds some 560,000 distinct CDR3 sequences, about 39% seen once, with around 48% in the top ten. V is TRBV5-4 and J is TRBJ1-2; 7 nucleotides align to TRBD1. The TCR sequence derives from a human donor in good health (CMV status not recorded). Some clones in this sample may be carry-over from other donors' samples. This specimen consisted of cultured PBMCs, obtained from culture after CMV antigen stimulation. CDR3 sequence: CASTNHGTANYGYTF. The CDR3 DNA reads as TGTGCCAGCACCAACCACGGGACAGCGAACTATGGCTACACCTTC.